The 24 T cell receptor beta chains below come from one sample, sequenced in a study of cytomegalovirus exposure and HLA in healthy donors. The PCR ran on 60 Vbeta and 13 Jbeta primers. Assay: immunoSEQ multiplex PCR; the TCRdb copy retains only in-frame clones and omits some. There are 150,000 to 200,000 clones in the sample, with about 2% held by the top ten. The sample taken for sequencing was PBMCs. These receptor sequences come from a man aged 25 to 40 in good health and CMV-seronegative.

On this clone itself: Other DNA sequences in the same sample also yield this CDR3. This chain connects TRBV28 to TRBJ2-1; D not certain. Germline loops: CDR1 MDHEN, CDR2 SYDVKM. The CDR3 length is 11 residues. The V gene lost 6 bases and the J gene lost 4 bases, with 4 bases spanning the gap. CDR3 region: CASSPYNEQFF. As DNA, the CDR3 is TGTGCCAGCAGCCCTTACAATGAGCAGTTCTTC.

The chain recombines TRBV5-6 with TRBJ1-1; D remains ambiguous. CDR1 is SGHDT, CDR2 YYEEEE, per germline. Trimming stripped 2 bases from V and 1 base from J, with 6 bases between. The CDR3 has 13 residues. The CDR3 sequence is CASSFIQNTEAFF. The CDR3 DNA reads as TGTGCCAGCAGCTTCATCCAGAACACTGAAGCTTTCTTT. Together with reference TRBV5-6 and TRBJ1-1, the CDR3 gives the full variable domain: DAGVTQSPTHLIKTRGQQVTLRCSPKSGHDTVSWYQQALGQGPQFIFQYYEEEERQRGNFPDRFSGHQFPNYSSELNVNALLLGDSALYLCASSFIQNTEAFFGQGTRLTVV.

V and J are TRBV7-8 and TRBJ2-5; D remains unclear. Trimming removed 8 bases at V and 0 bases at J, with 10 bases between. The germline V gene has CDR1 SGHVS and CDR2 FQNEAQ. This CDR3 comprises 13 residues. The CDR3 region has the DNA TGTGCCAGCGAGAGAACGTACCAAGAGACCCAGTACTTC. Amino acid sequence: CASERTYQETQYF.

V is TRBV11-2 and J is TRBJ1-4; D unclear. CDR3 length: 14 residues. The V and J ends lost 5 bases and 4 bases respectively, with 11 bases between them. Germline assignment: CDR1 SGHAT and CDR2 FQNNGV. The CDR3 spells CASSQVENNEKLFF. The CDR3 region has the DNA TGTGCCAGCAGCCAGGTCGAGAATAATGAAAAACTGTTTTTT. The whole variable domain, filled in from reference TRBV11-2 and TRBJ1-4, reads EAGVAQSPRYKIIEKRQSVAFWCNPISGHATLYWYQQILGQGPKLLIQFQNNGVVDDSQLPKDRFSAERLKGVDSTLKIQPAKLEDSAVYLCASSQVENNEKLFFGSGTQLSVL.

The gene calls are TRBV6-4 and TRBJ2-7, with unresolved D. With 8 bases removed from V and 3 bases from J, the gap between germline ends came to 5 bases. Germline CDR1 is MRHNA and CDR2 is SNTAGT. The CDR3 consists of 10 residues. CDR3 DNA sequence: TGTGCCAGCTGTCTCTACGAGCAGTACTTC. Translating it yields CASCLYEQYF.

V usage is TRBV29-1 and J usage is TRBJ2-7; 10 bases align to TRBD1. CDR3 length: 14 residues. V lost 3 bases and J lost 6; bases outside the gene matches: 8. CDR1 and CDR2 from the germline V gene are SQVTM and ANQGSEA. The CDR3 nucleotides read TGCAGCGTTGAGTCCCGACAGGGGGCTGGCGAGCAGTACTTC. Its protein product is CSVESRQGAGEQYF.

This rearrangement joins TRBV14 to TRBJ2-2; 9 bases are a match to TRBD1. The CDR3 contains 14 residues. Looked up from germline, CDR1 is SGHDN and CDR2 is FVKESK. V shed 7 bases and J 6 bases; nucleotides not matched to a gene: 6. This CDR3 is CASNRGRPAGELFF. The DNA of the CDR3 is TGTGCCAGCAACAGGGGGCGTCCGGCCGGGGAGCTGTTTTTT. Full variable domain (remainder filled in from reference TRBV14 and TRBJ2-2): EAGVTQFPSHSVIEKGQTVTLRCDPISGHDNLYWYRRVMGKEIKFLLHFVKESKQDESGMPNNRFLAERTGGTYSTLKVQPAELEDSGVYFCASNRGRPAGELFFGEGSRLTVL.

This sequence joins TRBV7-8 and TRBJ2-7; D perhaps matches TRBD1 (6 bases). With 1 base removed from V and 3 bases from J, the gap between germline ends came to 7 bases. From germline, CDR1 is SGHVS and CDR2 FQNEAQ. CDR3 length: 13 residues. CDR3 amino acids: CASSLEDSYEQYF. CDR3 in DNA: TGTGCCAGCAGCTTAGAGGACAGCTACGAGCAGTACTTC.

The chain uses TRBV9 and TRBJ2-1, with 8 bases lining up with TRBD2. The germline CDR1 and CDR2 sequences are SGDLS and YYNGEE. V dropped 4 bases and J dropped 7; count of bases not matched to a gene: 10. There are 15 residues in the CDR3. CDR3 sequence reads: CASSPGLALGNEQFF. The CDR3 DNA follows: TGTGCCAGCAGCCCAGGACTAGCCTTGGGGAATGAGCAGTTCTTC. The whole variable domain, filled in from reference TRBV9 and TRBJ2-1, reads DSGVTQTPKHLITATGQRVTLRCSPRSGDLSVYWYQQSLDQGLQFLIQYYNGEERAKGNILERFSAQQFPDLHSELNLSSLELGDSALYFCASSPGLALGNEQFFGPGTRLTVL.

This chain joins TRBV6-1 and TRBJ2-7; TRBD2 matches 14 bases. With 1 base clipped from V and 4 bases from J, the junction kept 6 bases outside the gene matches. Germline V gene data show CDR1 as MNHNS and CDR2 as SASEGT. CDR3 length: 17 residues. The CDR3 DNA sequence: TGTGCCAGCAGTGAAGACATAGGGACTAGCGGGAGATACGAGCAGTACTTC. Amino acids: CASSEDIGTSGRYEQYF.

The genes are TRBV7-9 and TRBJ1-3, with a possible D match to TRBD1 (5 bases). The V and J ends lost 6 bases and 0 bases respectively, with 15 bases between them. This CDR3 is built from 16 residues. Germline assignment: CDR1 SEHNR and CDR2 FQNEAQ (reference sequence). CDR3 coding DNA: TGTGCCAGCAGTCCATCAGGGTTGCGCTCTGGAAACACCATATATTTT. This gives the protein CASSPSGLRSGNTIYF.

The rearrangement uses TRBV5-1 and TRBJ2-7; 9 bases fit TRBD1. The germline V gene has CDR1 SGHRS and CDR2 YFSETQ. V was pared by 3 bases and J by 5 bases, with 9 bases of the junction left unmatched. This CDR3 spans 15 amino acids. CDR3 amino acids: CASSYAGTGLNEQYF. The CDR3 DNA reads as TGCGCCAGCAGCTACGCCGGGACAGGGCTCAACGAGCAGTACTTC.

The CDR3 reads CASSDPGTVTDTQYF. The CDR3 nucleotides read TGTGCCAGCAGCGATCCCGGGACAGTGACAGATACGCAGTATTTT. The chain joins TRBV9 to TRBJ2-3, with 7 bases identical to TRBD1. J gave up 3 bases and V 3 bases, and 7 bases lay outside the gene matches. The CDR3 contains 15 residues. The V gene's germline CDR1 is SGDLS and CDR2 YYNGEE. The whole variable domain, filled in from reference TRBV9 and TRBJ2-3, reads DSGVTQTPKHLITATGQRVTLRCSPRSGDLSVYWYQQSLDQGLQFLIQYYNGEERAKGNILERFSAQQFPDLHSELNLSSLELGDSALYFCASSDPGTVTDTQYFGPGTRLTVL.

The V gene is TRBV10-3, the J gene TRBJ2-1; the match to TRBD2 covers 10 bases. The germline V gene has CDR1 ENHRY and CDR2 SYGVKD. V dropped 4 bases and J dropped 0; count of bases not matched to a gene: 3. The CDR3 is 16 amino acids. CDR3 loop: CAISVASGSSYNEQFF. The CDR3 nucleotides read TGTGCCATCAGTGTAGCTAGCGGGAGCTCCTACAATGAGCAGTTCTTC.

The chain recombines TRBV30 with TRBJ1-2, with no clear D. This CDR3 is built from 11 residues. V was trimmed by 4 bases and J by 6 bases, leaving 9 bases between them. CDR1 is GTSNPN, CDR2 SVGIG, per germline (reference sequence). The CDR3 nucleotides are TGTGCCTGGACTACGGGAAATGGCTACACCTTC. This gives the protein CAWTTGNGYTF.

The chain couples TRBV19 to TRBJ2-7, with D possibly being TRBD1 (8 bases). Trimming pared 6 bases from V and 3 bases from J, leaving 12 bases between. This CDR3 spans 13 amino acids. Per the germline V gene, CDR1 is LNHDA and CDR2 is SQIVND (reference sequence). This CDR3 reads CASRDRDYYEQYF. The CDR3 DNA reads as TGTGCCAGTAGGGACAGGGACTACTACGAGCAGTACTTC.

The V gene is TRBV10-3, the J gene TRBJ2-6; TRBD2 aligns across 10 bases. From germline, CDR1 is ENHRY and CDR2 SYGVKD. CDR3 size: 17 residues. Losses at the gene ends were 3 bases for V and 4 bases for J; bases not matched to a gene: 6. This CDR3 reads CAISEKREGYGANVLTF. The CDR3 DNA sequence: TGTGCCATCAGTGAAAAGCGGGAGGGTTACGGGGCCAACGTCCTGACTTTC.

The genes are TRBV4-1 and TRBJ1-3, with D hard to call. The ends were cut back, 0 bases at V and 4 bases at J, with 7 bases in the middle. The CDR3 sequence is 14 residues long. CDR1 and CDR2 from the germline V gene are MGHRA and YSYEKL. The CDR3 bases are TGCGCCAGCAGCCAAGAGCAGATGGGAAACACCATATATTTT. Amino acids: CASSQEQMGNTIYF.

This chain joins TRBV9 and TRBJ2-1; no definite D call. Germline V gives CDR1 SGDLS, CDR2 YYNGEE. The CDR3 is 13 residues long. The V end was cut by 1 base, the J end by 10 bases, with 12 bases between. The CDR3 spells CASSVSPISEQFF. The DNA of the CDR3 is TGTGCCAGCAGCGTATCCCCCATTAGCGAGCAGTTCTTC.

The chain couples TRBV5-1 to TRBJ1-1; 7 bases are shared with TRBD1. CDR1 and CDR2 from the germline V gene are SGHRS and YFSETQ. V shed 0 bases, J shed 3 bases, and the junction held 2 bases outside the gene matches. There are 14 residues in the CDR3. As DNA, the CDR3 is TGCGCCAGCAGCTTGGGCAGGGGGGACACTGAAGCTTTCTTT. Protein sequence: CASSLGRGDTEAFF.

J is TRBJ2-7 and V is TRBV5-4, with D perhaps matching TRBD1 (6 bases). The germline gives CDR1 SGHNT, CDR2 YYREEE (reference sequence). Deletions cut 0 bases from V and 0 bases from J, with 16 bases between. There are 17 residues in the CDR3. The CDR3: CASSLGETGTLSYEQYF. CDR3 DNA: TGTGCCAGCAGCTTGGGGGAAACAGGGACCCTCTCCTACGAGCAGTACTTC.

CDR3: CASSGSTGNTGELFF. CDR3 DNA: TGCGCCAGCAGCGGTTCGACAGGTAACACCGGGGAGCTGTTTTTT. The rearrangement joins TRBV5-1 to TRBJ2-2; tentatively, D is TRBD1 (6 bases). Trimming removed 4 bases from V and 2 bases from J, with 12 bases in between. The germline gives CDR1 SGHRS, CDR2 YFSETQ. The length of the CDR3 is 15 residues.

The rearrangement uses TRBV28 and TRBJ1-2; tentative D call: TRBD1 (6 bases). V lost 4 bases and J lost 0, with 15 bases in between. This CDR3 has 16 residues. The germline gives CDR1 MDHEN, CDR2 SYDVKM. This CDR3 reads CASSSPGAGANYGYTF. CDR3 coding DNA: TGTGCCAGCAGTTCTCCCGGGGCAGGGGCTAACTATGGCTACACCTTC.

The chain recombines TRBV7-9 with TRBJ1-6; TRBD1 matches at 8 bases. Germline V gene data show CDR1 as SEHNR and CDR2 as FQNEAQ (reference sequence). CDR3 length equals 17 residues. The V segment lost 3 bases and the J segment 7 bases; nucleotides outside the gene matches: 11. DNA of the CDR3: TGTGCCAGCAGCTTGGGGACAGGACCTACCTCGAATTCACCCCTCCACTTT. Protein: CASSLGTGPTSNSPLHF. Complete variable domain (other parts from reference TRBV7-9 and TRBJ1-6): DTGVSQNPRHKITKRGQNVTFRCDPISEHNRLYWYRQTLGQGPEFLTYFQNEAQLEKSRLLSDRFSAERPKGSFSTLEIQRTEQGDSAMYLCASSLGTGPTSNSPLHFGNGTRLTVT.